These T cell receptor beta chains were read from a single sample in a study of shared clonotypes between healthy human individuals. The method was immunoSEQ multiplex PCR; TCRdb's version includes in-frame clones alone and lacks a portion of them. The sample holds some 1.5 million clones, under 99% seen once. The source material was naive CD4+ T cells sorted from blood. The source of these receptors is a man younger than 40 in good health. The CDR3 runs from the conserved cysteine through the conserved F or W. A D gene is named only where the DNA matches it firmly.

CDR3nt: TGTGCCAGCTCAGCCATACTAGCGAACAATGAGCAGTTCTTC; CDR3aa: CASSAILANNEQFF; v_gene: TRBV18; d_gene: TRBD2; j_gene: TRBJ2-1
CDR3nt: TGTGCCAGCAGCCCCAGACAGGGGGTTTACTACGAGCAGTACTTC; CDR3aa: CASSPRQGVYYEQYF; v_gene: TRBV11-2; d_gene: TRBD1; j_gene: TRBJ2-7
CDR3nt: TGTGCCAGCAGTGAAGTCCTGGGTCAGCAATTTGCCAAAAACATTCAGTACTTC; CDR3aa: CASSEVLGQQFAKNIQYF; v_gene: TRBV6-1; d_gene: -; j_gene: TRBJ2-4
CDR3nt: TGTGCCACCACCGGAGGGCATATACAAAATCAGCCCCAGCATTTT; CDR3aa: CATTGGHIQNQPQHF; v_gene: TRBV6-1; d_gene: -; j_gene: TRBJ1-5
CDR3nt: TGTGCCAGCAGTCAGGGAAATCAGCCCCAGCATTTT; CDR3aa: CASSQGNQPQHF; v_gene: TRBV25-1; d_gene: -; j_gene: TRBJ1-5
CDR3nt: TGTGCCAGCAGCCCACTTGCCGCTACCTACGAGCAGTACTTC; CDR3aa: CASSPLAATYEQYF; v_gene: TRBV7-9; d_gene: -; j_gene: TRBJ2-7
CDR3nt: TGTGCCAGCTCACCGCAGGGGGTAAACACCATATATTTT; CDR3aa: CASSPQGVNTIYF; v_gene: TRBV18; d_gene: TRBD1; j_gene: TRBJ1-3
CDR3nt: TGTGCCAGCAGACGGAAGACAGACAATGAGCAGTTCTTC; CDR3aa: CASRRKTDNEQFF; v_gene: TRBV11-2; d_gene: -; j_gene: TRBJ2-1
CDR3nt: TGTGCCAGCAGCTTGCAGGGACCCTATGGCTACACCTTC; CDR3aa: CASSLQGPYGYTF; v_gene: TRBV5-6; d_gene: -; j_gene: TRBJ1-2
CDR3nt: TGCAGCGTTGACCAGGGGACAGGGGTTAATGAAAAACTGTTTTTT; CDR3aa: CSVDQGTGVNEKLFF; v_gene: TRBV29-1; d_gene: TRBD1; j_gene: TRBJ1-4
CDR3nt: TGTGCCAGCTCACCATTATTCGAACAGGGTATGAACACTGAAGCTTTCTTT; CDR3aa: CASSPLFEQGMNTEAFF; v_gene: TRBV18; d_gene: -; j_gene: TRBJ1-1
CDR3nt: TGCGCCAGCAGCCCGGATGGGGGCCACGAGCAGTACTTC; CDR3aa: CASSPDGGHEQYF; v_gene: TRBV5-1; d_gene: -; j_gene: TRBJ2-7
CDR3nt: TGTGCCAGTAGTATGGTTACAGCCCAAGAGACCCAGTACTTC; CDR3aa: CASSMVTAQETQYF; v_gene: TRBV19; d_gene: -; j_gene: TRBJ2-5